The rows below give T cell receptor beta chains drawn from one sample of a study of shared clonotypes between healthy human individuals. Assay used: immunoSEQ multiplex PCR; TCRdb lists only in-frame clones, some missing. The sample has roughly 700,000 clones; about nine tenths are singletons. Sample: memory CD8+ T cells from PBMCs. These receptors were obtained from a man in his late teens or twenties in good health. Some clones in this sample may be carry-over from other donors' samples. The CDR3 runs from the conserved cysteine through the conserved F or W. The D gene is left open where the match is weak. Size is stated for part of the rows, as once, few or many counts, or as a class when the clone is expanded.

TRBV27	TRBJ2-7	few	TRBD1	TGTGCCAGCAGTTTAACGACAGGGCTCCTCGAGCAGTACTTC	CASSLTTGLLEQYF
TRBV13	TRBJ2-3	-	TRBD2	TGTGCCAGCAGCTTAAGACTAGCTAACCCCGACACAGATACGCAGTATTTT	CASSLRLANPDTDTQYF
TRBV12-5	TRBJ2-5	-	-	TGTGCTAGTGGTTTGTTAGTCGTGGAAGACGACAGTTACCAAGAGACCCAGTACTTC	CASGLLVVEDDSYQETQYF
TRBV19	TRBJ1-1	-	TRBD1	TGTGCCAGTAGATCAATGACAGGGGCTTCTGAAGCTTTCTTT	CASRSMTGASEAFF
TRBV9	TRBJ2-4	-	-	TGTGCCAGCAGCGCCCAAGGACTAGCCAAAAACATTCAGTACTTC	CASSAQGLAKNIQYF
TRBV6-6	TRBJ1-2	-	-	TGTGCCAGCAGTTCTTATGGCGGTTTCGACCAGGGCTACACCTTC	CASSSYGGFDQGYTF
TRBV9	TRBJ1-5	-	-	TGTGCCAGCAGTAGCGGGACCCGGGGTCAGCCCCAGCATTTT	CASSSGTRGQPQHF
TRBV28	TRBJ2-1	once	TRBD2	TGTGCCAGCAGCTTCCTTCTAGCGGGAGGGGAGTACAATGAGCAGTTCTTC	CASSFLLAGGEYNEQFF
TRBV6-5	TRBJ2-5	-	TRBD2	TGTGCCAGCAGTCGCGGGACTAGCGATCAAGAGACCCAGTACTTC	CASSRGTSDQETQYF
TRBV15	TRBJ1-1	-	-	TGTGCCACCAGCAGAGGAGGGGTTGGGTACACTGAAGCTTTCTTT	CATSRGGVGYTEAFF
TRBV27	TRBJ2-1	once	TRBD2	TGTGCCAGCAGTGCCGGGACTAGCGGAAACAATGAGCAGTTCTTC	CASSAGTSGNNEQFF